This entry describes one T cell receptor beta chain. The entry originates in a study of blood T cell repertoires in COVID-19. Across the whole study: PBMCs, B-cell-depleted T cells, or T cells provided the cDNA or gDNA that made up the material.

CDR1 LNHDA and CDR2 SQIVND come from the germline V gene (reference sequence). This CDR3 spans 14 amino acids. Trimming shortened V by 7 bases and J by 2 bases, and 11 bases separated the two germline ends. Here immunoSEQ multiplex PCR was the method, and the copy in TCRdb shows in-frame clones only, minus some. Of 90,000 to 100,000 clones in the sample, approximately 82% are singletons; the top ten hold 8.5% to 12%. V gene TRBV19 combines with J gene TRBJ1-4; TRBD1 is a possible D gene (5 bases). The sample was peripheral blood. This clonotype was sampled from a man between 65 and 79 years old with acute or convalescent COVID-19. CDR3 region: CASKSTATNEKLFF. In DNA form, the CDR3 reads TGTGCCAGTAAATCGACAGCCACTAATGAAAAACTGTTTTTT. The complete variable domain, with remaining parts taken from reference TRBV19 and TRBJ1-4, reads DGGITQSPKYLFRKEGQNVTLSCEQNLNHDAMYWYRQDPGQGLRLIYYSQIVNDFQKGDIAEGYSVSREKKESFPLTVTSAQKNPTAFYLCASKSTATNEKLFFGSGTQLSVL.